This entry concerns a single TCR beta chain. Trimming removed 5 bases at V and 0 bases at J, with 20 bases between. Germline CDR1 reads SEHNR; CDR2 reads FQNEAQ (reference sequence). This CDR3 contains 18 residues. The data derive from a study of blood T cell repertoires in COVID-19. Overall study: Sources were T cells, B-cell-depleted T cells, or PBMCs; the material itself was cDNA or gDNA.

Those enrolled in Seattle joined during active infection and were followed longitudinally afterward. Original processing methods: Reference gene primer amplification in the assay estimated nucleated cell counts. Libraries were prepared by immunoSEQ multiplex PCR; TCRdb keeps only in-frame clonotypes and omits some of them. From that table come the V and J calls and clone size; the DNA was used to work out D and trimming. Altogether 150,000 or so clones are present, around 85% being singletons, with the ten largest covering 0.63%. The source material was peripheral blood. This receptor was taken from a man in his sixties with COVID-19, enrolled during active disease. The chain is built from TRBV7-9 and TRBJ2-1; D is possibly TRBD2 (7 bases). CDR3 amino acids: CASSRRRGGTPSYNEQFF. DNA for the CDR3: TGTGCCAGCAGCCGTCGTAGGGGGGGGACCCCCTCCTACAATGAGCAGTTCTTC.